This TCR beta chain is from a study of blood T cell repertoires in COVID-19. Looking at the study overall: In each case, the material was cDNA or gDNA derived from T cells, B-cell-depleted T cells, or PBMCs.

As processed by the authors: Nucleated cell counts were estimated from reference gene primer amplification. The table came from immunoSEQ multiplex PCR; TCRdb's copy has only in-frame clones and leaves some out. V and J calls and clone size follow that table, whereas D and trimming were derived from the DNA. This table holds 150,000 to 200,000 clones, about 82% found once. Sequenced material: peripheral blood. This receptor was taken from a woman in her 30s with acute or convalescent COVID-19.

As DNA, the CDR3 is TGTGCCAGCAGCGCCGGGACAGGTGGGGGTAAAGCTTTCTTT. Protein sequence: CASSAGTGGGKAFF. V is TRBV11-2 and J is TRBJ1-1; 8 bases match TRBD1. The CDR3 covers 14 residues. The V segment lost 5 bases and the J segment 9 bases; nucleotides outside the gene matches: 11. Germline V CDR1 and CDR2: SGHAT, FQNNGV.